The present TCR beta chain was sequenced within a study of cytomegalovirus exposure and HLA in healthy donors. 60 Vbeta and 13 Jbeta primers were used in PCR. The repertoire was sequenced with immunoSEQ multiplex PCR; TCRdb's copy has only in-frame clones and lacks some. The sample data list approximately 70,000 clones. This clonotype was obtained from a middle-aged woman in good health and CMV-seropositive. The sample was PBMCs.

The CDR3 sequence is CASSLSVYTEAFF. Written as DNA, the CDR3 is TGTGCCAGCAGCTTATCGGTGTACACTGAAGCTTTCTTT. The chain uses TRBV5-6 and TRBJ1-1; D unclear. This CDR3 region has 13 residues. Trimming left V 2 bases short and J 3 bases short, with 8 bases between. CDR1 is SGHDT and CDR2 is YYEEEE in the germline V gene.